This paragraph covers one TCR beta chain sequence. The record originates from a study of blood T cell repertoires in COVID-19. The CDR3 spans 13 residues. V lost 0 bases and J lost 10, with 11 bases in between. CDR1 SGHRS and CDR2 YFSETQ come from the germline V gene. TCRdb's copy holds only in-frame clones and misses some; the assay was immunoSEQ multiplex PCR. This table has tens of thousands of clones, about 86% appearing once. The rearrangement links TRBV5-1 to TRBJ2-1; possibly TRBD2 for D (5 bases). Sequenced sample: peripheral blood. The sequence came from a man between 50 and 59 years old with active COVID-19. CDR3: CASSLERPQEQFF. CDR3 in DNA: TGCGCCAGCAGCTTGGAGCGGCCCCAGGAGCAGTTCTTC.